The rows below give T cell receptor beta chains drawn from one sample of a study of cytomegalovirus exposure and HLA in healthy donors. Method: immunoSEQ multiplex PCR; TCRdb's copy keeps in-frame clones and lacks some. The table includes 150,000 to 200,000 clones, 80% to 85% detected once. Sequencing was done on a sample of PBMCs. These receptors all stem from a man aged 30-40 years in good health and CMV-seropositive. Each CDR3 is given with its conserved first and last residue. Each record gives: V gene, J gene, clone size, D gene, CDR3 DNA, CDR3 protein. A D gene is named only where the DNA matches it firmly. For some rows the clone size is stated as once, few or many, or as a class when expanded; others skip it.

>TRBV5-1|TRBJ1-2|once|TRBD1
TGCGCCAGCAGCCTTCAACCTGGGACAGGCTATGGCTACACCTTC
CASSLQPGTGYGYTF
>TRBV4-1|TRBJ2-7|once|TRBD2
TGCGCCAGCAGTTTACTAGCGGGAGGCCACACCTACGAGCAGTACTTC
CASSLLAGGHTYEQYF
>TRBV11-3|TRBJ2-1|NA|TRBD2
TGTGCCAGCAGCTCAGGACTAGCCTACAATGAGCAGTTCTTC
CASSSGLAYNEQFF
>TRBV7-9|TRBJ1-1|NA|NA
TGTGCCAGCAGCTTAGCTCTAGGGGCTAGGGGTGAAGCTTTCTTT
CASSLALGARGEAFF
>TRBV28|TRBJ1-2|NA|NA
TGTGCCAGCGGAAGATGGGGAGGGAACTATGGCTACACCTTC
CASGRWGGNYGYTF
>TRBV7-2|TRBJ2-5|NA|TRBD2
TGTGCCAGCAGCCCCCCGGGACTAGCGGGGGGGGAAGAGACCCAGTACTTC
CASSPPGLAGGEETQYF
>TRBV2|TRBJ1-1|NA|NA
TGTGCCAGCAGTCAAACGCGACAGTACACTGAAGCTTTCTTT
CASSQTRQYTEAFF
>TRBV5-1|TRBJ2-1|NA|TRBD1
TGCGCCAGCAGCCCGGGGACAGGTCGCGATGAGCAGTTCTTC
CASSPGTGRDEQFF
>TRBV9|TRBJ2-1|few|TRBD2
TGTGCCAGCAGCCCCAAGGTGGCTAGCGGGAGGGATGAGCAGTTCTTC
CASSPKVASGRDEQFF
>TRBV15|TRBJ2-1|NA|NA
TGTGCCACCAGCAGAGAACTAGCCGACGGTGAGCAGTTCTTC
CATSRELADGEQFF
>TRBV2|TRBJ1-2|NA|TRBD1
TGTGCCAGCAGTGAACAGACGGGACAGGAGGGCTATGGCTACACCTTC
CASSEQTGQEGYGYTF
>TRBV30|TRBJ2-5|NA|TRBD1
TGTGCCTGGGACAGGGGGAACCAAGAGACCCAGTACTTC
CAWDRGNQETQYF
>TRBV2|TRBJ2-1|few|TRBD1
TGTGCCAGCAGTATTGGACAGGGGGCATTAAATGAGCAGTTCTTC
CASSIGQGALNEQFF
>TRBV13|TRBJ2-1|NA|TRBD2
TGTGCCAGCAGCCCCTTTCAGCGGGGTCGCTACAATGAGCAGTTCTTC
CASSPFQRGRYNEQFF
>TRBV2|TRBJ2-7|NA|NA
TGTGCCAGTACTTATGGCTACGAGCAGTACTTC
CASTYGYEQYF
>TRBV5-1|TRBJ2-2|NA|TRBD2
TGCGCCAGCAGCGTAGCGGGGTCCACCGGGGAGCTGTTTTTT
CASSVAGSTGELFF
>TRBV7-9|TRBJ1-4|NA|NA
TGTGCCAGCAGCTTACGGACATGGGGAATTAATGAAAAACTGTTTTTT
CASSLRTWGINEKLFF
>TRBV2|TRBJ2-7|once|TRBD2
TGTGCCAGGGAGACTAGCGGGAGCCACGAGCAGTACTTC
CARETSGSHEQYF
>TRBV6-6|TRBJ2-1|NA|NA
TGTGCCAGCAGCCCTCTGAGGTCTGAGCAGTTCTTC
CASSPLRSEQFF
>TRBV27|TRBJ1-2|NA|TRBD1
TGTGCCACCCAGACAGGGGAGGGCTATGGCTACACCTTC
CATQTGEGYGYTF
>TRBV27|TRBJ1-4|NA|TRBD1
TGTGCCAGCAGTTTAACAGGGGCCAAAAATGAAAAACTGTTTTTT
CASSLTGAKNEKLFF
>TRBV28|TRBJ2-7|NA|TRBD2
TGTGCCAGCACCCTAGGACTAGCGAGGGCCTACGAGCAGTACTTC
CASTLGLARAYEQYF
>TRBV5-5|TRBJ2-1|NA|TRBD2
TGTGCCAGCAGCCAGGATGGGGGACTAGCGGGGAACAATGAGCAGTTCTTC
CASSQDGGLAGNNEQFF
>TRBV29-1|TRBJ2-5|NA|TRBD1
TGCAGCGTTGAACCTGTGACAGGGCACGAGACCCAGTACTTC
CSVEPVTGHETQYF
>TRBV5-5|TRBJ1-2|few|TRBD1
TGTGCCAGCAGCCTAGACAGGGCTTGGGGTGGCTACACCTTC
CASSLDRAWGGYTF
>TRBV19|TRBJ2-4|NA|NA
TGTGCCAGTAGTCCCCCCCCCGCCGCCCGAGCTCTCCTAGCCAAAAACATTCAGTACTTC
CASSPPPAARALLAKNIQYF
>TRBV29-1|TRBJ2-3|NA|NA
TGCAGCGTCCCTAGTCGGGGGGCCCGCGGCTTT
CSVPSRGARGF
>TRBV29-1|TRBJ2-5|NA|NA
TGCAGCGTTGGGTGGGACTACCAAGAGACCCAGTACTTC
CSVGWDYQETQYF
>TRBV19|TRBJ2-7|medium-sized|TRBD2
TGTGCCAGTAGACTAGCGGGAGAAAAGCAGTACTTC
CASRLAGEKQYF
>TRBV4-1|TRBJ2-7|once|NA
TGCGCCAGCAGCCAAGCAACTACCTACGAGCAGTACTTC
CASSQATTYEQYF
>TRBV28|TRBJ2-7|NA|NA
TGTGCCAGCAACCTGGACAGCTCCTACGAGCAGTACTTC
CASNLDSSYEQYF
>TRBV4-1|TRBJ1-1|NA|NA
TGCGCCAGCAGCCAAGTAGTGAACACTGAAGCTTTCTTT
CASSQVVNTEAFF
>TRBV7-9|TRBJ1-2|NA|NA
TGTGCCAGCAGCATACTGCCCCGGGGGGATGGCTACACCTTC
CASSILPRGDGYTF
>TRBV18|TRBJ1-2|NA|TRBD1
TGTGCCAGCTCTCAGGACAGGGGTGGCTATGGCTACACCTTC
CASSQDRGGYGYTF
>TRBV6-5|TRBJ2-7|NA|NA
TGTGCCAGCAGTTACTCAGACTCTTACTACGAGCAGTACTTC
CASSYSDSYYEQYF
>TRBV4-3|TRBJ1-3|NA|NA
TGCGCCAGCAGCCAAGTGGTGGAGTCTGGAAACACCATATATTTT
CASSQVVESGNTIYF
>TRBV28|TRBJ2-1|NA|NA
TGTGCCAGCAGTTTAAAGAGGGAAAGGCAGTTCTTC
CASSLKRERQFF
>TRBV7-7|TRBJ2-2|NA|TRBD2
TGTGCTAGCAGCCCCGACGGGATGTACGAGGGAGGGCCCACCGGGGAGCTGTTTTTT
CASSPDGMYEGGPTGELFF
>TRBV21-1|TRBJ2-5|NA|NA
TGTGCCAGCAGGCGGGCCTATCGGGGGGAAGAGACCCAGTACTTC
CASRRAYRGEETQYF
>TRBV19|TRBJ1-4|once|TRBD1
TGTGCCAGCTGTGATACAGGGGGAAGACTTTTTAATGAAAAACTGTTTTTT
CASCDTGGRLFNEKLFF
>TRBV6-5|TRBJ2-7|NA|NA
TGTGCCAGCAGGGTTCCCACCTCTCAGGTCGGCGAGCAGTACTTC
CASRVPTSQVGEQYF
>TRBV11-2|TRBJ2-7|NA|TRBD1
TGTGCCAGCAGCCAAGGGACAGGGGGCTGGTACGAGCAGTACTTC
CASSQGTGGWYEQYF
>TRBV6-1|TRBJ2-1|many|TRBD2
TGTGCCAGCAGTTCCATAGCGGGAGAAGGAAATGAGCAGTTCTTC
CASSSIAGEGNEQFF